What follows are 5 T cell receptor beta chains derived from one specimen sequenced in a study of blood T cell repertoires in COVID-19. TCRdb keeps only in-frame clones here, not all; method: immunoSEQ multiplex PCR. In the table there are 280,000 or so clones, about 85% of which are singletons. Input material: peripheral blood. These receptors all come from a human donor in a cohort sampled during active COVID-19.

The V and J genes are TRBV19 and TRBJ1-5; perhaps TRBD1 as D (6 bases). Germline assignment: CDR1 LNHDA and CDR2 SQIVND (reference sequence). The CDR3 totals 15 residues. With 6 bases removed from V and 0 bases from J, the gap between germline ends came to 12 bases. The CDR3 sequence: CASRTTGYSNQPQHF. As DNA, the CDR3 is TGTGCCAGTAGGACGACAGGTTATAGCAATCAGCCCCAGCATTTT.

This clone appeared once. V gene TRBV18 combines with J gene TRBJ2-7; possibly TRBD1 for D (6 bases). Germline CDR1 is KGHSH and CDR2 is LQKENI. Trimming removed 5 bases at V and 4 bases at J, with 12 bases between. This CDR3 comprises 13 residues. The CDR3 region is CASSTQGTYEQYF. The CDR3 DNA reads as TGTGCCAGCTCAACCCAGGGGACGTACGAGCAGTACTTC.

The V and J genes are TRBV5-4 and TRBJ2-7; 12 bases fit TRBD2. Per germline, CDR1 SGHNT and CDR2 YYREEE (reference sequence). V was pared by 5 bases and J by 0 bases, with 12 bases of the junction left unmatched. CDR3 length: 18 residues. The CDR3 sequence is CASSKPGLAGGSSYEQYF. For the CDR3, the DNA is TGTGCCAGCAGTAAGCCGGGACTAGCGGGCGGTAGCTCCTACGAGCAGTACTTC.

The chain employs TRBV27 and TRBJ2-3; D perhaps matches TRBD2 (6 bases). The CDR3 totals 16 residues. CDR1 MNHEY and CDR2 SMNVEV come from the germline V gene (reference sequence). The V end was cut by 0 bases, the J end by 1 base, with 11 bases between. CDR3 residues: CASSLSGRSGTDTQYF. The CDR3, as DNA: TGTGCCAGCAGTTTATCGGGGAGGTCGGGCACAGATACGCAGTATTTT.

The gene calls are TRBV7-2 and TRBJ1-1; a possible D gene is TRBD1 (6 bases). Germline CDR1 is SGHTA and CDR2 is FQGNSA. The CDR3 runs to 14 residues. Deletions cut 5 bases from V and 2 bases from J, with 12 bases between. CDR3 loop: CASSLGTFNTEAFF. For the CDR3, the DNA is TGTGCCAGCAGCCTCGGGACATTTAACACTGAAGCTTTCTTT.